This TCR beta chain was identified during a study of T cell responses to AZD1222 COVID-19 vaccine (dated by TCRdb to the early 2020s). Describing the broader study: AZD1222 recipients with second doses at about 4 weeks or about 12 weeks were pooled, because spike-specific TCR depth and breadth did not differ between schedules. Trial participants were enrolled by age into subgroups of 18-55, 56-69 and 70-plus years, and around 150, 29 and 61 TCR-sequenced participants, respectively, were included in these subgroups. A total of 230 to 250 trial participants underwent TCR sequencing, of whom around 200 received two doses of AZD1222 and some 25 received two doses of the MenACWY control vaccine. Beyond this particular receptor, the publication reports: Participants were mostly white British, with more females than males. The authors suggested clonal diversity may have been underestimated. No day 14 peak-response samples were available, so repertoires were characterized only after the peak T cell response. In the small 56-69-year group, the increase in depth fell short of significance, most likely because of low power. After two AZD1222 doses, spike-specific TCR breadth and depth were significantly higher than at day 0 and than in MenACWY recipients. Nearly half of unique spike-specific TCRs reportedly recognized epitopes outside regions mutated in the B.1.351 and B.1.1.7 variants. Conclusions about previously exposed vaccinees are limited because only six or seven AZD1222 recipients were SARS-CoV-2 seropositive at baseline. The whole spike protein was spanned by vaccine-associated CD4 TCRs, and dominant responses were seen in regions 160-218 and 743-854.

The CDR3 regions of human TCRbeta chains were analyzed by immunosequencing. The published analysis was carried out like this. Repertoire TCRs were checked for matches against a reference library of SARS-CoV-2-specific TCRs that had been generated using the MIRA antigen-specificity platform. Breadth was defined as the fraction of unique TCRs that were SARS-CoV-2-associated, and depth was defined as the fraction of total T cells that were SARS-CoV-2-associated. Using the MIRA data, each spike-specific TCR was assigned both to the spike region to which the TCR was reactive and to a CD4 or CD8 class. Log10-transformed breadth and depth values were compared by one-way ANOVA with Sidak's multiple comparisons tests. Held by TCRdb, this immuneACCESS table contains in-frame sequences only and omits some clones. Under half of the omission traces to an unresolved V gene where checked; the cause of the rest is unknown. The D gene and trimming were derived from the DNA, and the V and J assignments and clone size from that table. The sample data list approximately 85,000 clones, and 86% of these were observed just once. Roughly 6.3% of the sample is in the top ten clones.

This specimen's time point label, per the study, means: baseline before first vaccination. Samples from vaccinated people were obtained from the UK trials COV001 and COV002, which included a single-blind randomized controlled phase 2/3 trial of AZD1222 (ChAdOx1 nCoV-19) in healthy adults. For TCRbeta chain sequencing, PBMC samples from trial participants were taken at day 0 and at day 28 after the second dose. From a lookup of the germline V gene, CDR1 and CDR2 are LGHNA and YNFKEQ. The CDR3 runs 14 amino acids, cysteine and phenylalanine included. Only CDR3 DNA is held: 42 bases, read in frame from base 1. The junction carries 8 bases between V and J, which are trimmed by 0 bases and 2 bases respectively. Notes on this clone: Its antigen specificity is not known. Per-nucleotide qualities are absent, and no much larger clonotype sits a single base away.

The sequence is built from TRBV4-2 and TRBJ2-7; the D gene remains uncertain. The specimen comprised peripheral blood, sampled on day 0 of AZD1222 vaccination. The TCR originated in an adult in good health. The CDR3: CASSQDRSTYEQYF. In nucleotides, the sequence is TGTGCCAGCAGCCAAGATCGGAGTACCTACGAGCAGTACTTC.